The present T cell receptor (beta chain) was sequenced within a study of PD-1 blockade in classical Hodgkin lymphoma. Overall study: It was nivolumab at 3 mg/kg, given intravenously every 2 weeks, that patients received. Overall study results and limits: Whereas CD4+ TCR diversity had risen significantly by C4D1, CD8+ TCR diversity had not. The study found complete responders had baseline diversity similar to newly diagnosed patients. Any patient who commenced nivolumab under 1 year after ASCT was excluded.

This sample's time point: cycle 4 day 1 (C4D1), after six to seven weeks of nivolumab. All trial patients relapsed after autologous stem cell transplantation. Magnetic negative selection served to purify CD4+ T cells out of PBMCs that had been thawed. The CDR3 has 14 residues. CDR1 and CDR2 from the germline V gene are KGHSH and LQKENI. The V gene lost 2 bases and the J gene lost 0 bases, with 7 bases spanning the gap. The protocol was immunoSEQ multiplex PCR, while the TCRdb copy is restricted to in-frame clones and leaves out a portion. Of approximately 20,000 clones in the sample, roughly 85% were seen once. Regarding this clone: Its antigen is not known.

The clonotype comes from a human donor with classical Hodgkin lymphoma. The rearrangement uses TRBV18 and TRBJ2-5; D not resolved. Specimen: CD4+ T cells from blood, collected before the fourth cycle of nivolumab. CDR3 residues: CASSPVEYQETQYF. Written as DNA, the CDR3 is TGTGCCAGCTCACCAGTGGAATACCAAGAGACCCAGTACTTC.